This T cell receptor (beta chain) was found in a study of CD8 T cells in ankylosing spondylitis. By quantitative 5'-RACE with molecular barcodes, the TCR beta libraries were made. TCRdb processed the 5' RACE reads anew with MiXCR; each CDR3 protein has one entry. This table has more than 150,000 distinct CDR3 sequences, about 20% appearing once. Regarding the study as a whole: A motif in TCR beta, a set of eight highly homologous variants, appeared characteristic of ankylosing spondylitis blood.

This clonotype has ten or more counts. No antigen is known for it. Trimming took 6 bases from V and 4 from J; bases not matched to a gene: 9. CDR1 and CDR2 (germline): DFQATT, SNEGSKA (reference sequence). This CDR3 is 14 amino acids long. The rearrangement links TRBV20-1 to TRBJ1-5; 7 positions match TRBD1. What was sequenced was blood, either unsorted or a sorted T cell fraction (not recorded which). This receptor was identified in a male donor aged 10 to 35 with ankylosing spondylitis or in good health (not recorded which). CDR3 nucleotides: TGCAGTGCGCCGACAGGGCAGGGAAATCAGCCCCAGCATTTT. Encoded protein: CSAPTGQGNQPQHF.